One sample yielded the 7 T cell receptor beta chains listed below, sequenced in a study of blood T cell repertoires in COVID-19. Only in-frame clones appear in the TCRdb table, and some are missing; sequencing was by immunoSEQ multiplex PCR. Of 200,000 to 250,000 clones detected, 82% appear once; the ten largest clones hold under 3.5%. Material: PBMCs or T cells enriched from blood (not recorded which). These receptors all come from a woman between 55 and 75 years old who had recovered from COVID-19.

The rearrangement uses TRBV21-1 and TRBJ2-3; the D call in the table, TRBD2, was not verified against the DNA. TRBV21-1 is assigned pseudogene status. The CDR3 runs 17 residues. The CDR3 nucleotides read TGTGCCAGCAGCAAAGGTGGTAGCGGGGGGGTCACAGATACGCAGTATTTT. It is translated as CASSKGGSGGVTDTQYF.

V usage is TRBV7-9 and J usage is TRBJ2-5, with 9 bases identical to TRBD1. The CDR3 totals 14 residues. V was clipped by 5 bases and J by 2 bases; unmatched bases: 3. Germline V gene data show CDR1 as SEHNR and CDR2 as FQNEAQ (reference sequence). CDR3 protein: CASSQGQGQETQYF. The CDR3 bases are TGTGCCAGCAGCCAAGGACAGGGGCAAGAGACCCAGTACTTC.

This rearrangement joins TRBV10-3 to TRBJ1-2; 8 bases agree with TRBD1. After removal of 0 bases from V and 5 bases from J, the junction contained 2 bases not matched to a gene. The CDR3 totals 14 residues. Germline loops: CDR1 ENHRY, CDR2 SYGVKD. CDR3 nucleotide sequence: TGTGCCATCAGTGAGTCGGGACAGGTATATGGCTACACCTTC. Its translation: CAISESGQVYGYTF.

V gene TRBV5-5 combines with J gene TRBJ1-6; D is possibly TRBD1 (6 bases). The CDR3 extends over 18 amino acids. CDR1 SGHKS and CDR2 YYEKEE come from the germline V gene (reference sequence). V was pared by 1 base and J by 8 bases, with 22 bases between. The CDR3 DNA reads TGTGCCAGCAGCTTGCTATCTTTCGGGGCAGGGGTTGATTCACCCCTCCACTTT. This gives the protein CASSLLSFGAGVDSPLHF.

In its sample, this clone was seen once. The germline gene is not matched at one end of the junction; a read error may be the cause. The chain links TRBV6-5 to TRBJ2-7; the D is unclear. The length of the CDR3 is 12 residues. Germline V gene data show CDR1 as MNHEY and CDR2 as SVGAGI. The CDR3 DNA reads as TGTGCCAGCAGTGACTCGATCAGGGAGCAGTACTTC. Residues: CASSDSIREQYF.

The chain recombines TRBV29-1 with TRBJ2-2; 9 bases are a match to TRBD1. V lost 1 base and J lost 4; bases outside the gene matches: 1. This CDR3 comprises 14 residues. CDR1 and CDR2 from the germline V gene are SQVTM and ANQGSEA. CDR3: CSVEGTGVTGELFF. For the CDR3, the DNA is TGCAGCGTTGAAGGGACAGGGGTCACCGGGGAGCTGTTTTTT.

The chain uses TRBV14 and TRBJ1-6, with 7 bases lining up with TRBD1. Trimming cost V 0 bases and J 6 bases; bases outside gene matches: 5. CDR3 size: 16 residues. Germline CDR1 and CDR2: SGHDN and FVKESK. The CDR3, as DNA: TGTGCCAGCAGCCAAGACTGGGGACAGTCTAATTCACCCCTCCACTTT. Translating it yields CASSQDWGQSNSPLHF.